The clone carrying this TCR beta chain appeared a few times. Data came from immunoSEQ multiplex PCR; TCRdb stores just in-frame clones and leaves some out. The data hold approximately 500,000 clones, with approximately 82% observed a single time. These data come from a study of shared clonotypes between healthy human individuals. CDR3 size: 17 residues. Germline CDR1 is MNHEY and CDR2 is SMNVEV (reference sequence). V trimming: 5 bases; J trimming: 2 bases; junction bases outside the gene matches: 8. The receptor was derived from a woman between 35 and 50 years old in good health. Some clones in this sample may be carry-over from other donors' samples. The specimen sequenced was PBMCs. The chain carries TRBV27 and TRBJ2-7; 14 bases are a match to TRBD2. CDR3 coding DNA: TGTGCCAGCAGTACCGGGACTAGCGGGAGTTTAGCCTACGAGCAGTACTTC. It is translated as CASSTGTSGSLAYEQYF.